These 28 T cell receptor beta chains share one sample of origin, sequenced in a study of blood T cells in healthy people across ages. With a J-beta primer mix and a sample-barcoded 5' primer, a second PCR ran about 7 to 12 cycles. TCRdb re-called the 5' RACE reads through MiXCR, storing one row per CDR3 protein. The top ten hold 6.5% to 8% of the sample, which has 1,500,000 or so distinct CDR3 sequences, approximately 63% seen once. Specimen: blood. Receptor source: a man between 18 and 29 years old in good health.

The chain uses TRBV5-1 and TRBJ2-7; maybe TRBD1 (5 bases). The CDR3 extends over 13 amino acids. The V end lost 3 bases, the J end lost 6 bases, and 13 bases lay between the germline ends. The germline V gene has CDR1 SGHRS and CDR2 YFSETQ. For the CDR3, the DNA is TGCGCCAGCAGCTACACGACAGTGAGCGAGCAGTACTTC. This encodes CASSYTTVSEQYF.

This clonotype was seen a few times. The CDR3 DNA is TGCAGTGCTAGATATGGCCTAGCGAAAGCTGAGCAGTTCTTC. Residues: CSARYGLAKAEQFF. The chain couples TRBV20-1 to TRBJ2-1; D may be TRBD2 (6 bases). V lost 2 bases, J lost 9 bases, and 17 bases lay in between. Germline V gene lookup returns CDR1 DFQATT and CDR2 SNEGSKA (reference sequence). CDR3 length: 14 amino acids.

The sample holds a few counts of this clonotype. V gene TRBV20-1 combines with J gene TRBJ2-1; 13 bases match TRBD2. The germline V gene encodes CDR1 DFQATT and CDR2 SNEGSKA (reference sequence). The CDR3 is made up of 18 amino acids. The junction had 11 bases not matched to a gene; V was cut back by 1 base and J by 5 bases. The CDR3 spells CSARARTSGSLLDNEQFF. CDR3 sequence (DNA): TGCAGTGCTAGAGCCAGGACTAGCGGGAGTCTTTTGGACAATGAGCAGTTCTTC.

The V gene is TRBV5-1, the J gene TRBJ2-7; TRBD1 agrees at 10 bases. The CDR3 loop spans 16 amino acids. Germline V gives CDR1 SGHRS, CDR2 YFSETQ. The V gene end was trimmed by 2 bases and the J gene end by 3 bases; junction bases not matched to a gene: 8. CDR3 sequence reads: CASSFESWTGGYEQYF. As DNA, the CDR3 is TGCGCCAGCAGCTTTGAGTCATGGACAGGGGGCTACGAGCAGTACTTC.

This chain connects TRBV4-3 to TRBJ2-3; D is perhaps TRBD1 (5 bases). Trimming left V 0 bases short and J 4 bases short, with 17 bases between. CDR3 length equals 17 residues. Germline CDR1 LGHNA, CDR2 YSLEER. CDR3 in amino acids: CASSQEGPGSGSDTQYF. The CDR3, as DNA: TGCGCCAGCAGCCAAGAGGGCCCAGGGTCAGGCTCAGATACGCAGTATTTT.

This chain links TRBV4-2 with TRBJ1-1, with D tentatively TRBD1 (5 bases). V gave up 4 bases and J gave up 7 bases, with 19 bases separating them. This CDR3 has 15 residues. Germline V lookup: CDR1 LGHNA, CDR2 YNFKEQ. The CDR3 coding sequence is TGTGCCAGCAGCCCGGGGGGGTCGGGGAAGCATGAAGCTTTCTTT. Translating gives CASSPGGSGKHEAFF.

The chain joins TRBV2 to TRBJ1-4; TRBD1 might be the D (5 bases). V lost 4 bases and J lost 8, with 8 bases in between. CDR3 length equals 12 residues. Germline loops: CDR1 SNHLY, CDR2 FYNNEI. The CDR3 sequence is CASSAGREKLFF. Here the CDR3 DNA reads TGTGCCAGCAGTGCGGGACGGGAAAAACTGTTTTTT.

The V gene is TRBV15, the J gene TRBJ1-3, with 9 bases matching TRBD1. Germline lookup yields CDR1 LNHNV and CDR2 YYDKDF (reference sequence). CDR3 size: 15 residues. V gave up 3 bases and J gave up 2 bases; unmatched junction bases: 2. This CDR3 is CATSSGQGTGNTIYF. The CDR3 region has the DNA TGTGCCACCAGCAGCGGACAGGGGACTGGAAACACCATATATTTT. Combining the CDR3 with reference TRBV15 and TRBJ1-3 gives the whole variable domain DAMVIQNPRYQVTQFGKPVTLSCSQTLNHNVMYWYQQKSSQAPKLLFHYYDKDFNNEADTPDNFQSRRPNTSFCFLDIRSPGLGDTAMYLCATSSGQGTGNTIYFGEGSWLTVV.

This clonotype showed up just a few times. The rearrangement joins TRBV4-1 to TRBJ2-1; maybe TRBD1 (6 bases). The CDR3 extends over 16 amino acids. V was pared by 4 bases and J by 2 bases, with 15 bases between. Germline V lookup: CDR1 MGHRA, CDR2 YSYEKL. CDR3 DNA: TGCGCCAGCAGCCTTCCGGGACATAAGACCTACAATGAGCAGTTCTTC. Translated, it gives CASSLPGHKTYNEQFF.

Only a few counts were recorded for this clonotype. This CDR3 is CASSDSPSGYNEQFF. CDR3 nucleotide sequence: TGTGCCAGCAGTGACTCTCCTAGCGGCTACAATGAGCAGTTCTTC. The chain is built from TRBV6-4 and TRBJ2-1, with TRBD2 matching 7 bases. J lost 3 bases, V lost 0 bases, and 2 bases had no gene match. The length of the CDR3 is 15 residues. The V gene's germline CDR1 is MRHNA and CDR2 SNTAGT.

V is TRBV20-1 and J is TRBJ2-1; 8 bases align to TRBD2. CDR1 and CDR2 from the germline V gene are DFQATT and SNEGSKA (reference sequence). The junction had 12 bases not matched to a gene; V was cut back by 5 bases and J by 6 bases. The CDR3 is made up of 15 amino acids. The CDR3 spells CSAGVGAGVGNEQFF. DNA for the CDR3: TGCAGTGCTGGGGTAGGAGCGGGAGTTGGCAATGAGCAGTTCTTC.

As concerns this clonotype: Relative to the germline gene, one junction end is altered; a read error may explain this. The CDR3 loop is CASSRDYSQDTQYF. CDR3 in DNA: TGTGCTAGCAGCCGGGACTACTCGCAAGATACGCAGTATTTT. This chain links TRBV7-7 with TRBJ2-3; 7 nucleotides line up with TRBD2. The CDR3 runs 14 residues. CDR1 SSHAT and CDR2 FNYEAQ come from the germline V gene (reference sequence).

This clonotype appeared a single time. The chain combines TRBV27 with TRBJ2-5, with 9 positions matching TRBD1. The trim removed 1 base at V and 11 bases at J, leaving 11 bases unmatched. The V gene's germline CDR1 is MNHEY and CDR2 SMNVEV (reference sequence). This CDR3 has 15 residues. CDR3 nucleotide sequence: TGTGCCAGCAGTTTATTGGGACAGGGCATCAATGAGCAGTACTTC. Protein: CASSLLGQGINEQYF.

V is TRBV4-1 and J is TRBJ2-4; 8 nucleotides agree with TRBD2. The DNA end is a closer match to TRBJ2-7, so the J assignment may be wrong. The CDR3 is 15 residues long. Germline values: CDR1 MGHRA, CDR2 YSYEKL. The CDR3 region is CASSQTSGSVGEQYF. The CDR3 region has the DNA TGCGCCAGCAGCCAAACCAGCGGGAGCGTGGGCGAGCAGTACTTC.

This clonotype turned up a few times. J is TRBJ2-7 and V is TRBV4-2; 9 nucleotides match TRBD1. The trim removed 7 bases at V and 3 bases at J, leaving 10 bases unmatched. CDR3 length: 15 amino acids. The V gene's germline CDR1 is LGHNA and CDR2 YNFKEQ. The CDR3 is CASTRGGQGVYEQYF. CDR3 in DNA: TGTGCCAGCACCCGAGGGGGACAGGGTGTCTACGAGCAGTACTTC.

This rearrangement joins TRBV20-1 to TRBJ2-1; 9 bases line up with TRBD2. Looked up from germline, CDR1 is DFQATT and CDR2 is SNEGSKA (reference sequence). The CDR3 covers 11 residues. The CDR3 sequence: CGGLARNEQFF. The DNA of the CDR3 is TGCGGGGGACTAGCAAGGAATGAGCAGTTCTTC.

The CDR3 region has the DNA TGTGCCAGCGGGGGGGCTAATTCACCCCTCCACTTT. This gives the protein CASGGANSPLHF. V is TRBV6-6 and J is TRBJ1-6; D is possibly TRBD1 (6 bases). The CDR3 consists of 12 residues. Germline loops: CDR1 MNHNY, CDR2 SVGAGI (reference sequence). V was cut by 8 bases and J by 6 bases, with 8 bases left in between.

This clonotype was found a few times. The germline gene is not matched at one end of the junction; a read error may be the cause. This chain links TRBV6-6 with TRBJ2-3; 9 positions match TRBD2. Germline lookup yields CDR1 MNHNY and CDR2 SVGAGI (reference sequence). This CDR3 contains 14 residues. CDR3 protein: CASSSGTSRDTQYF. The CDR3 DNA reads as TGTGCCAGCAGTTCCGGGACTAGCAGAGATACGCAGTATTTT.

The V call is TRBV7-6, the J call TRBJ2-5; D possibly corresponds to TRBD1 (6 bases). Germline V CDR1 and CDR2: SGHVS, FNYEAQ. This CDR3 spans 15 amino acids. Trimming took 5 bases from V and 7 from J, leaving 20 bases between them. CDR3 protein: CASSQGSFGEGTQYF. For the CDR3, the DNA is TGTGCCAGCAGCCAGGGGTCTTTTGGCGAAGGGACCCAGTACTTC. Full variable domain (outside the CDR3, taken from reference TRBV7-6 and TRBJ2-5): GAGVSQSPRYKVTKRGQDVALRCDPISGHVSLYWYRQALGQGPEFLTYFNYEAQQDKSGLPNDRFSAERPEGSISTLTIQRTEQRDSAMYRCASSQGSFGEGTQYFGPGTRLLVL.

The V call is TRBV10-2, the J call TRBJ2-5, with D maybe TRBD2 (6 bases). The CDR3 has 14 amino acids. CDR1 is WSHSY, CDR2 SAAADI, per germline. V shed 3 bases and J shed 2 bases, with 10 bases lying between them. The CDR3 region is CASSDSGTQETQYF. CDR3 DNA: TGCGCCAGCAGTGATTCCGGGACTCAAGAGACCCAGTACTTC.

The chain uses TRBV11-2 and TRBJ1-2; tentatively, D is TRBD1 (6 bases). Trimming removed 1 base at V and 4 bases at J, with 10 bases between. This CDR3 is built from 14 residues. In germline, CDR1 is SGHAT, CDR2 FQNNGV. In nucleotides, the CDR3 is TGTGCCAGCAGCTTAGCGACAGGACGCTATGGCTACACCTTC. Translated: CASSLATGRYGYTF.

V and J are TRBV11-2 and TRBJ2-6; no definite D call. Between the trimmed V and J ends, which lost 4 bases and 4 bases, there was a span of 8 bases. This CDR3 has 14 amino acids. The germline CDR1 and CDR2 sequences are SGHAT and FQNNGV. The CDR3 sequence is CASSSPTGANVLTF. CDR3 DNA sequence: TGTGCCAGCAGCTCTCCAACGGGGGCCAACGTCCTGACTTTC.

This clonotype was seen once. V and J are TRBV24-1 and TRBJ2-2; possibly TRBD2 for D (5 bases). Germline V gene sequence: CDR1 KGHDR, CDR2 SFDVKD. Trimming took 4 bases from V and 1 from J, leaving 6 bases between them. The CDR3 has 14 amino acids. For the CDR3, the DNA is TGTGCCACCAGTGACCGGGGGAACACCGGGGAGCTGTTTTTT. It specifies CATSDRGNTGELFF.

The V and J genes are TRBV4-3 and TRBJ1-1; D is uncertain. Germline V gene lookup returns CDR1 LGHNA and CDR2 YSLEER. V lost 1 base and J lost 5, with 11 bases in between. The CDR3 is 14 residues long. The CDR3 DNA reads TGCGCCAGCAGCCAAGTCCTGGGGAGGACTGAAGCTTTCTTT. This encodes CASSQVLGRTEAFF.

Only a few counts were recorded for this clonotype. The rearrangement links TRBV20-1 to TRBJ2-4; perhaps TRBD2 as D (5 bases). The J call may be in error: the DNA end matches TRBJ2-7 better. The CDR3 spans 13 residues. The germline CDR1 and CDR2 sequences are DFQATT and SNEGSKA (reference sequence). CDR3 nucleotides: TGCAGTGCTAGAGCCAACGGGGACTACGAGCAGTACTTC. Translation gives CSARANGDYEQYF.

This clonotype was recorded once. One end of the junction does not line up with germline, which may come from a read error. This chain uses TRBV12-3 or TRBV12-4 with TRBJ2-1, with 7 positions matching TRBD2. There are 14 residues in the CDR3. As DNA, the CDR3 is TGTGCCCTCAGGATGGGCGGGAGTCACGGGGAGCTGTTCTTC. Translation: CALRMGGSHGELFF.

The chain couples TRBV6-9 to TRBJ1-1; tentative D call: TRBD1 (5 bases). This CDR3 is 16 amino acids long. Germline assignment: CDR1 MNHGY and CDR2 SVAAGI. Trimming cost V 1 base and J 0 bases, with 12 bases left between them. In nucleotides, the CDR3 is TGTGCCAGCAGTTATTTGGGGGGGAAGATGAACACTGAAGCTTTCTTT. This encodes CASSYLGGKMNTEAFF.

The chain combines TRBV7-9 with TRBJ2-7; D ambiguous. Trimming shortened V by 4 bases and J by 2 bases, and 15 bases separated the two germline ends. CDR3 length: 15 amino acids. CDR1 is SEHNR, CDR2 FQNEAQ, per germline (reference sequence). The CDR3 region has the DNA TGTGCCAGCAGCTCCGCGGACCTCTACGCCTACGAGCAGTACTTC. Its protein product is CASSSADLYAYEQYF.